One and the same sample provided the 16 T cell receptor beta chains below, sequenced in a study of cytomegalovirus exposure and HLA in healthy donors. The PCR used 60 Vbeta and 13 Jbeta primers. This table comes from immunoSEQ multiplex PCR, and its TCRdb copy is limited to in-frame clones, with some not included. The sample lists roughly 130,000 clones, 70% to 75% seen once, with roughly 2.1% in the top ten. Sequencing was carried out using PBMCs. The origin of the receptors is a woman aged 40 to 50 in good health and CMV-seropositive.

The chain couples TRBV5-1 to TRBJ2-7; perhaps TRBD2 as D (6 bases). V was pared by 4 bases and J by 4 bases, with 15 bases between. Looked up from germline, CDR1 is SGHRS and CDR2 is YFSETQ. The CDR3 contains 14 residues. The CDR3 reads CASSHKGLQYEQYF. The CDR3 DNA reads TGCGCCAGCAGCCATAAGGGACTGCAATACGAGCAGTACTTC.

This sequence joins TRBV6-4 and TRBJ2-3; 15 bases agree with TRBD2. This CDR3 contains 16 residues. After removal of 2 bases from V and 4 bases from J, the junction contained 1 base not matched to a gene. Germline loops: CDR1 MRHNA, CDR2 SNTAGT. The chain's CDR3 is CASSDGLAGGPDTQYF. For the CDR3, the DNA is TGTGCCAGCAGTGACGGACTAGCGGGAGGGCCAGATACGCAGTATTTT.

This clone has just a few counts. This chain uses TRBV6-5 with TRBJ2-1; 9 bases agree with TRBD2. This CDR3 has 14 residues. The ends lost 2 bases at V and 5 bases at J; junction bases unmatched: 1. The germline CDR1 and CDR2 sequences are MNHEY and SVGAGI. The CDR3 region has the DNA TGTGCCAGCAGTTACGGCGGGGGGGACAATGAGCAGTTCTTC. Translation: CASSYGGGDNEQFF.

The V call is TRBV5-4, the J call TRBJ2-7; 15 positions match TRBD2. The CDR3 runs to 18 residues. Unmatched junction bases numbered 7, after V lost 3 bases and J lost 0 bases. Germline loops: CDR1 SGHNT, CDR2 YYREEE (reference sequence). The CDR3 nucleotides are TGTGCCAGCAGCTCTGGACTAGCGGGAGGGTTGGTCTCCTACGAGCAGTACTTC. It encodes CASSSGLAGGLVSYEQYF.

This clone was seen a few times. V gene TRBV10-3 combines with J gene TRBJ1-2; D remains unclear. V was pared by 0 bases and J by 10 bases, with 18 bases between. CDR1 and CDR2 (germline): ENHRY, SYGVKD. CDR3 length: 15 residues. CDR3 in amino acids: CAISESPGFGEDYTF. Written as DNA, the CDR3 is TGTGCCATCAGTGAGTCCCCTGGTTTCGGAGAGGACTACACCTTC.

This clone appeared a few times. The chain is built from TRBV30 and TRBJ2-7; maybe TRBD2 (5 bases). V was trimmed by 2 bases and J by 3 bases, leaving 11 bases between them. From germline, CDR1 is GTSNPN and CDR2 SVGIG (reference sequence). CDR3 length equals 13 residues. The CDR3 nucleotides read TGTGCCTGGAGTAATCTAGCAGGCTACGAGCAGTACTTC. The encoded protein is CAWSNLAGYEQYF. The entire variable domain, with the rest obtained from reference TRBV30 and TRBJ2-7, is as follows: SQTIHQWPATLVQPVGSPLSLECTVEGTSNPNLYWYRQAAGRGLQLLFYSVGIGQISSEVPQNLSASRPQDRQFILSSKKLLLSDSGFYLCAWSNLAGYEQYFGPGTRLTVT.

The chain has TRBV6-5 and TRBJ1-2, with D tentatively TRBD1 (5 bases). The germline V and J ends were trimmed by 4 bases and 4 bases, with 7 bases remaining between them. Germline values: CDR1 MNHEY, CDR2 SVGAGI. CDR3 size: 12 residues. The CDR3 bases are TGTGCCAGCAGTTCTCAGGGCTATGGCTACACCTTC. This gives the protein CASSSQGYGYTF.

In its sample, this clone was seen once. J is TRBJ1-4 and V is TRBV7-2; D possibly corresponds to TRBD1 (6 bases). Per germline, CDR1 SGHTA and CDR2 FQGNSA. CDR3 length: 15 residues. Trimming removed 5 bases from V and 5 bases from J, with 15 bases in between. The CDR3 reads CASSPDRLFNEKLFF. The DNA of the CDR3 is TGTGCCAGCAGCCCGGACAGACTTTTCAATGAAAAACTGTTTTTT. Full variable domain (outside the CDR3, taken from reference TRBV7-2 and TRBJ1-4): GAGVSQSPSNKVTEKGKDVELRCDPISGHTALYWYRQSLGQGLEFLIYFQGNSAPDKSGLPSDRFSAERTGGSVSTLTIQRTQQEDSAVYLCASSPDRLFNEKLFFGSGTQLSVL.

The CDR3 nucleotides are TGTGCCAGCTCACCGCCGGGACAGGGGCATTACGAGCAGTACTTC. Translated: CASSPPGQGHYEQYF. The chain links TRBV18 to TRBJ2-7, with TRBD1 matching 10 bases. Germline lookup yields CDR1 KGHSH and CDR2 LQKENI. The CDR3 extends over 15 amino acids. The trim removed 3 bases at V and 4 bases at J, leaving 6 bases unmatched.

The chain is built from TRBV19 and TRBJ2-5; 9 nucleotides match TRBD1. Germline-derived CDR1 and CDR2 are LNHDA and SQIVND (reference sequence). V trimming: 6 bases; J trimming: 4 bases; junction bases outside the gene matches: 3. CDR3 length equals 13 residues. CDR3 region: CASSDRGGETQYF. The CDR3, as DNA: TGTGCCAGTAGCGACAGGGGGGGAGAGACCCAGTACTTC.

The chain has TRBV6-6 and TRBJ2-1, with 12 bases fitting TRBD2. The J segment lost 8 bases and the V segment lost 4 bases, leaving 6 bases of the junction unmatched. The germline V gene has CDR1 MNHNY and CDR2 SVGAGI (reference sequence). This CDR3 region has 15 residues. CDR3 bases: TGTGCCAGCAGTTCGACTAGCGGGGGCGGCCATGAGCAGTTCTTC. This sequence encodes CASSSTSGGGHEQFF.

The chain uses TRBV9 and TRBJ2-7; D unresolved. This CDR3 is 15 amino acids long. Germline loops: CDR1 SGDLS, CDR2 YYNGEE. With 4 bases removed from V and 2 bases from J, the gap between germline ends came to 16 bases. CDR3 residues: CASSPEVVSTYEQYF. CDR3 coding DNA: TGTGCCAGCAGCCCCGAAGTTGTTTCTACCTACGAGCAGTACTTC.

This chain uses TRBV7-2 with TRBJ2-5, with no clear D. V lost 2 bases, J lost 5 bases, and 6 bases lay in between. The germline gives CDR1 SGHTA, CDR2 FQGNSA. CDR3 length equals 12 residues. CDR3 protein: CASSLPVETQYF. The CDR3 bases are TGTGCCAGCAGCTTACCTGTGGAGACCCAGTACTTC.

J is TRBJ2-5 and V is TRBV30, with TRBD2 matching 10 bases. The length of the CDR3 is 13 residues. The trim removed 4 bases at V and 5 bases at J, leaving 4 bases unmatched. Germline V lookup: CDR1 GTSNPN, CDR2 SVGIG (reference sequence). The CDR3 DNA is TGTGCCTGGAATTTACTAGCGGGGGAGACCCAGTACTTC. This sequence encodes CAWNLLAGETQYF.

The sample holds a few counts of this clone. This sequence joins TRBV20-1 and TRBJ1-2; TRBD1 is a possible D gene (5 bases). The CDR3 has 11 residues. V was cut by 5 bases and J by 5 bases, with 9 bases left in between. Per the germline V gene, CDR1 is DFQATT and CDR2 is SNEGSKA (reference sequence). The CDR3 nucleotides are TGCAGTGCTTCACGGACATATGGCTACACCTTC. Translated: CSASRTYGYTF.

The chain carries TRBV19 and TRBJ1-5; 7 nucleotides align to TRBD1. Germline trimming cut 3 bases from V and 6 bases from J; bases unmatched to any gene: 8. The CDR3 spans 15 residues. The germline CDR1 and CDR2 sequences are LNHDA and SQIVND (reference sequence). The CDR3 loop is CASSMRTGGLQPQHF. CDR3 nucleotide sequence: TGTGCCAGTAGTATGCGGACAGGCGGGCTTCAGCCCCAGCATTTT.